This is a list of T cell receptor beta chains from one sample in a study of blood T cell repertoires in COVID-19. Repertoires were generated with immunoSEQ multiplex PCR, while TCRdb's copy carries only in-frame clones and drops some. The sample lists about 120,000 clones, 82% occurring once. The material sequenced was peripheral blood. These receptors all stem from a man between 65 and 85 years old with acute or convalescent COVID-19. Each CDR3 is given with its conserved first and last residue. The D gene is left open where the match is weak. Only part of the rows carry a size: once, few, many, or a class if the clone is expanded.

clone_size: -
d_call: -
v_call: TRBV7-9
j_call: TRBJ2-1
cdr3_nt: TGTGCCAGCAGTCCCCAAGGGGACAATGAGCAGTTCTTC
cdr3_aa: CASSPQGDNEQFF

clone_size: few
d_call: -
v_call: TRBV5-1
j_call: TRBJ2-6
cdr3_nt: TGCGCCAGCAGCGAGGGAAGCTCTGGGGCCAACGTCCTGACTTTC
cdr3_aa: CASSEGSSGANVLTF

clone_size: -
d_call: -
v_call: TRBV11-2
j_call: TRBJ2-7
cdr3_nt: TGTGCCAGCACCTTAAGGTCCACAGGAGAGCAGTACTTC
cdr3_aa: CASTLRSTGEQYF

clone_size: -
d_call: TRBD1
v_call: TRBV2
j_call: TRBJ1-5
cdr3_nt: TGTGCCAGCAGTGAGTCCAGGGGGTCTCAGCCCCAGCATTTT
cdr3_aa: CASSESRGSQPQHF

clone_size: -
d_call: TRBD1
v_call: TRBV7-9
j_call: TRBJ1-2
cdr3_nt: TGTGCCAGCAGCTCGGGACAGGGGGATAACTATGGCTACACCTTC
cdr3_aa: CASSSGQGDNYGYTF

clone_size: few
d_call: TRBD1
v_call: TRBV14
j_call: TRBJ1-2
cdr3_nt: TGTGCCAGCAGCCAAGGACAGGGTTCCTATGGCTACACCTTC
cdr3_aa: CASSQGQGSYGYTF

clone_size: -
d_call: TRBD2
v_call: TRBV5-1
j_call: TRBJ2-1
cdr3_nt: TGCGCCAGCAGCTTTCCGGGACTAGCGGCTTACAATGAGCAGTTCTTC
cdr3_aa: CASSFPGLAAYNEQFF

clone_size: -
d_call: -
v_call: TRBV4-2
j_call: TRBJ2-3
cdr3_nt: TGTGCCAGCAGCCAAGGGGACTCTGGAGATACGCAGTATTTT
cdr3_aa: CASSQGDSGDTQYF

clone_size: -
d_call: TRBD1
v_call: TRBV18
j_call: TRBJ2-7
cdr3_nt: TGTGCCAGCCGGGACAGGACTAACACCTACGAGCAGTACTTC
cdr3_aa: CASRDRTNTYEQYF

clone_size: -
d_call: TRBD1
v_call: TRBV12-5
j_call: TRBJ1-2
cdr3_nt: TGTGCTAGTGGGGCGGGACAGAAGTATGGCTACACCTTC
cdr3_aa: CASGAGQKYGYTF

clone_size: -
d_call: TRBD2
v_call: TRBV15
j_call: TRBJ2-7
cdr3_nt: TGTGCCACCAGCAGCCCCCCCGGGGGGTACGAGCAGTACTTC
cdr3_aa: CATSSPPGGYEQYF

clone_size: once
d_call: TRBD2
v_call: TRBV5-1
j_call: TRBJ2-7
cdr3_nt: TGCGCCAGCAGCTGGAGCGGGGGGGCCGCCTACGAGCAGTACTTC
cdr3_aa: CASSWSGGAAYEQYF

clone_size: once
d_call: TRBD1
v_call: TRBV2
j_call: TRBJ1-2
cdr3_nt: TGTGCCAGCAGTGAAGCGGGACAGGGTTTTTATGGCTACACCTTC
cdr3_aa: CASSEAGQGFYGYTF

clone_size: -
d_call: TRBD2
v_call: TRBV4-1
j_call: TRBJ2-7
cdr3_nt: TGCGCCAGCAGCACGGCGTTGGGAGGGTACGAGCAGTACTTC
cdr3_aa: CASSTALGGYEQYF

clone_size: -
d_call: -
v_call: TRBV19
j_call: TRBJ2-1
cdr3_nt: TGTGCCAGTAGTAAGGGGGACTCCTACAATGAGCAGTTCTTC
cdr3_aa: CASSKGDSYNEQFF

clone_size: -
d_call: TRBD1
v_call: TRBV6-2/TRBV6-3
j_call: TRBJ1-5
cdr3_nt: TGTGCCAGCAGTCTACAGGGGTACAATCAGCCCCAGCATTTT
cdr3_aa: CASSLQGYNQPQHF

clone_size: -
d_call: TRBD2
v_call: TRBV6-2/TRBV6-3
j_call: TRBJ2-1
cdr3_nt: TGTGCCAGCAGTTCGACTAGCGGGGGGACCAAGAATGAGCAGTTCTTC
cdr3_aa: CASSSTSGGTKNEQFF

clone_size: -
d_call: -
v_call: TRBV30
j_call: TRBJ1-5
cdr3_nt: TGTGCCTGGAGTGTACAGGGCGATCAGCCCCAGCATTTT
cdr3_aa: CAWSVQGDQPQHF

clone_size: -
d_call: -
v_call: TRBV10-1
j_call: TRBJ1-1
cdr3_nt: TGCGCCAGCAGTGAGTCTCTAGACACTGAAGCTTTCTTT
cdr3_aa: CASSESLDTEAFF

clone_size: -
d_call: -
v_call: TRBV12-3/TRBV12-4
j_call: TRBJ2-2
cdr3_nt: TGTGCCAGCAGTCCCTCAGGTACCGGGGAGCTGTTTTTT
cdr3_aa: CASSPSGTGELFF

clone_size: -
d_call: -
v_call: TRBV6-5
j_call: TRBJ1-5
cdr3_nt: TGTGCCAGCAGTTTGCAGGGTCGGGATCAGCCCCAGCATTTT
cdr3_aa: CASSLQGRDQPQHF

clone_size: -
d_call: TRBD2
v_call: TRBV18
j_call: TRBJ2-3
cdr3_nt: TGTGCCAGCTCACCACAGGGACTAGCGGGGTCAGATACGCAGTATTTT
cdr3_aa: CASSPQGLAGSDTQYF

clone_size: -
d_call: TRBD1
v_call: TRBV18
j_call: TRBJ2-3
cdr3_nt: TGTGCCAGCTCACCACGGACAGGGCAAGATACGCAGTATTTT
cdr3_aa: CASSPRTGQDTQYF

clone_size: -
d_call: -
v_call: TRBV28
j_call: TRBJ1-2
cdr3_nt: TGTGCCACCCACAGTAACTATGGCTACACCTTC
cdr3_aa: CATHSNYGYTF

clone_size: -
d_call: TRBD1
v_call: TRBV6-5
j_call: TRBJ2-1
cdr3_nt: TGTGCCAGCAGGGGGACAGGCTCCTACAATGAGCAGTTCTTC
cdr3_aa: CASRGTGSYNEQFF

clone_size: few
d_call: TRBD1
v_call: TRBV15
j_call: TRBJ1-5
cdr3_nt: TGTGCCACCAGCAGAGATTTGGTAGGGGGCCGTCAGCCCCAGCATTTT
cdr3_aa: CATSRDLVGGRQPQHF

clone_size: -
d_call: -
v_call: TRBV5-6
j_call: TRBJ1-2
cdr3_nt: TGTGCCAGCTCCGGGGTCTATGGCTACACCTTC
cdr3_aa: CASSGVYGYTF

clone_size: -
d_call: TRBD1
v_call: TRBV5-1
j_call: TRBJ1-1
cdr3_nt: TGCGCCAGCAGCACACAGGGGGGGAACACTGAAGCTTTCTTT
cdr3_aa: CASSTQGGNTEAFF

clone_size: -
d_call: -
v_call: TRBV12-3/TRBV12-4
j_call: TRBJ1-1
cdr3_nt: TGTGCCAGCAGTCCCTGGAGAGAAGCTTTCTTT
cdr3_aa: CASSPWREAFF

clone_size: -
d_call: -
v_call: TRBV6-5
j_call: TRBJ2-3
cdr3_nt: TGTGCCAGCAGCGTCAGGAGGATCCCAGATACGCAGTATTTT
cdr3_aa: CASSVRRIPDTQYF

clone_size: -
d_call: TRBD1
v_call: TRBV5-6
j_call: TRBJ1-3
cdr3_nt: TGTGCCAGCAGCTTCGCCCGGACAGGGAGGTCAGGAAACACCATATATTTT
cdr3_aa: CASSFARTGRSGNTIYF

clone_size: -
d_call: -
v_call: TRBV5-1
j_call: TRBJ2-3
cdr3_nt: TGCGCCAGCAGCTTGGAGACTAGGAGAACAGATACGCAGTATTTT
cdr3_aa: CASSLETRRTDTQYF

clone_size: -
d_call: TRBD1
v_call: TRBV5-1
j_call: TRBJ2-7
cdr3_nt: TGCGCCAGCAGTTCGCCAGACAGGGGACTTTACTCCTACGAGCAGTACTTC
cdr3_aa: CASSSPDRGLYSYEQYF

clone_size: once
d_call: TRBD2
v_call: TRBV10-3
j_call: TRBJ2-3
cdr3_nt: TGTGCCATCAGTGTCGGACTAGCGGGAGCGAAAGGTGGGGACACAGATACGCAGTATTTT
cdr3_aa: CAISVGLAGAKGGDTDTQYF

clone_size: -
d_call: TRBD1
v_call: TRBV28
j_call: TRBJ1-2
cdr3_nt: TGTGCCAGCAGTTCTGACAGGGGGCTCTATGGCTACACCTTC
cdr3_aa: CASSSDRGLYGYTF

clone_size: few
d_call: TRBD1
v_call: TRBV5-4
j_call: TRBJ1-5
cdr3_nt: TGTGCCAGCAGCCGACAGGGCGGCAATCAGCCCCAGCATTTT
cdr3_aa: CASSRQGGNQPQHF

clone_size: once
d_call: TRBD2
v_call: TRBV28
j_call: TRBJ2-7
cdr3_nt: TGTGCCAGCATCCTCGGGGGGGGCGCGTACGAGCAGTACTTC
cdr3_aa: CASILGGGAYEQYF

clone_size: -
d_call: TRBD1
v_call: TRBV11-2
j_call: TRBJ2-7
cdr3_nt: TGTGCCAGCAGCTCTTTGAGAGGGGGTTCGGGACAGGGCTACGAGCAGTACTTC
cdr3_aa: CASSSLRGGSGQGYEQYF

clone_size: -
d_call: -
v_call: TRBV3-1/TRBV3-2
j_call: TRBJ1-1
cdr3_nt: TGTGCCAGCAGCCAAGTTCTGGGGAGGAGCACTGAAGCTTTCTTT
cdr3_aa: CASSQVLGRSTEAFF

clone_size: few
d_call: TRBD1
v_call: TRBV5-1
j_call: TRBJ1-6
cdr3_nt: TGCGCCAGCAGCCTACAGGGGACATCGAATTCACCCCTCCACTTT
cdr3_aa: CASSLQGTSNSPLHF